This T cell receptor beta chain was identified in a study of T cell responses to AZD1222 COVID-19 vaccine. At the level of the study: Second doses at about 4 or about 12 weeks were pooled. General observations from the study: No repertoire was sampled before or during the peak T cell response, only after it. Clonal diversity was possibly underestimated; the donors were predominantly white British and more often female. Only a handful of AZD1222 recipients tested seropositive at baseline.

On this clone: Its target is unknown.

Data came from immunoSEQ multiplex PCR; TCRdb stores just in-frame clones and leaves some out. The repertoire consists of 170,000 or so clones, with approximately 90% occurring once and the leading ten covering approximately 2.9%. CDR1 and CDR2 (germline): LGHDT, YNNKEL (reference sequence). CDR3 length equals 16 residues. V dropped 4 bases and J dropped 2; count of bases not matched to a gene: 8. This TCR came from an adult in good health. This material consisted of peripheral blood, taken on day 0 of AZD1222 vaccination. The chain links TRBV3-1 (or the pseudogene TRBV3-2) to TRBJ2-7, with 10 bases that match TRBD2. For the CDR3, the DNA is TGTGCCAGCAGCCTAACGAGCGGGGGGGCCCCCTACGAGCAGTACTTC. Its translation: CASSLTSGGAPYEQYF.